This T cell receptor (beta chain) stems from a study of Tregs in tolerant kidney transplant recipients. Study outcomes and limitations: Biological reproducibility was not directly addressed, but technical replication error appeared minimal. Tregs expanded with activated donor B cells seemed most donor-specific.

TCRdb's copy holds only in-frame clones and misses some; the assay was immunoSEQ multiplex PCR. Of about 100,000 clones in the sample, roughly 93% were seen once. V was trimmed by 5 bases and J by 0 bases, leaving 11 bases between them. This CDR3 is 14 amino acids long. Germline V gives CDR1 MDHEN, CDR2 SYDVKM. Worth noting for this clone: Its specificity is not known.

The nonmyeloablative bone marrow transplants came from related graft donors, with transient mixed chimerism. Unstimulated regulatory T cells (CD4+CD25+CD127-), CD4+CD25- non-regulatory cells, CD4 and CD8 cells were FACS-sorted from thawed PBMCs. This sample comprised CD4+ T cells from blood (PBMCs), obtained 12 months after the transplant. The V gene is TRBV28, the J gene TRBJ2-7; possibly TRBD2 for D (6 bases). The TCR was taken from a human patient who received a combined kidney and bone marrow transplant. Some T cells may be graft donor cells. The chain's CDR3 is CASSVWDFSYEQYF. The CDR3 coding sequence is TGTGCCAGCAGTGTGTGGGACTTCTCCTACGAGCAGTACTTC. Filled out from reference TRBV28 and TRBJ2-7, the complete variable domain reads DVKVTQSSRYLVKRTGEKVFLECVQDMDHENMFWYRQDPGLGLRLIYFSYDVKMKEKGDIPEGYSVSREKKERFSLILESASTNQTSMYLCASSVWDFSYEQYFGPGTRLTVT.